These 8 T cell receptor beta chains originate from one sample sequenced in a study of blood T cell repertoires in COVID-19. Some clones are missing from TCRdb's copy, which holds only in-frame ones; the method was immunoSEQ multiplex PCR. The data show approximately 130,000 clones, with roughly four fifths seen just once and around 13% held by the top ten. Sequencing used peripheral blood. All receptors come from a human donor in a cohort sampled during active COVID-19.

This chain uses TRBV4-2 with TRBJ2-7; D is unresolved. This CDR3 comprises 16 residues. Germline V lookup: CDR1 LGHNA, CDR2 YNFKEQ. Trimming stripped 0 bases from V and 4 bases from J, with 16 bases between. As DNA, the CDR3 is TGTGCCAGCAGCCAAGATTTAGCAGCCTCAAGGTACGAGCAGTACTTC. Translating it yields CASSQDLAASRYEQYF.

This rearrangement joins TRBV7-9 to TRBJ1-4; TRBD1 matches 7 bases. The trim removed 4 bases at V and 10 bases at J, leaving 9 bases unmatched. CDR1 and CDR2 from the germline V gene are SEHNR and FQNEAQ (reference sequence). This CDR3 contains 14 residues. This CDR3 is CASSSPDRARKLFF. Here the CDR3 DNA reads TGTGCCAGCAGCTCCCCCGACAGGGCGCGAAAACTGTTTTTT.

The CDR3 region has the DNA TGTGCCAGCAGCTTACCCGGGACAGTGAACACTGAAGCTTTCTTT. Protein sequence: CASSLPGTVNTEAFF. This chain connects TRBV5-6 to TRBJ1-1; 7 bases are a match to TRBD1. The germline V gene has CDR1 SGHDT and CDR2 YYEEEE. The CDR3 loop spans 15 amino acids. With V trimmed by 2 bases and J by 0 bases, 4 bases remained unmatched.

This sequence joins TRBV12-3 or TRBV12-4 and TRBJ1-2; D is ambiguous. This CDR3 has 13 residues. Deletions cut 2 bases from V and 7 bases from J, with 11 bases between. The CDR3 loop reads CASSLQGRGGYTF. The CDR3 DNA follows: TGTGCCAGCAGTTTACAAGGCCGGGGTGGCTACACCTTC.

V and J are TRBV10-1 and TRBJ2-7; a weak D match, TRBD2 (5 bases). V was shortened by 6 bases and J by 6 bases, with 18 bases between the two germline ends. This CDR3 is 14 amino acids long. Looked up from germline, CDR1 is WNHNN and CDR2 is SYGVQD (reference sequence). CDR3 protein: CASSPGSMIGEQYF. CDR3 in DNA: TGCGCCAGCAGCCCGGGGTCCATGATCGGCGAGCAGTACTTC.

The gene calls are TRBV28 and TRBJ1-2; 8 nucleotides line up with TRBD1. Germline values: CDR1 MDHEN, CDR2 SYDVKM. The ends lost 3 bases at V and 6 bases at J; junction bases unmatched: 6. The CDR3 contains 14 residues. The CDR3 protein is CASSFTDREDGYTF. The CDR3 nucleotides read TGTGCCAGCAGTTTCACGGACAGGGAAGATGGCTACACCTTC.

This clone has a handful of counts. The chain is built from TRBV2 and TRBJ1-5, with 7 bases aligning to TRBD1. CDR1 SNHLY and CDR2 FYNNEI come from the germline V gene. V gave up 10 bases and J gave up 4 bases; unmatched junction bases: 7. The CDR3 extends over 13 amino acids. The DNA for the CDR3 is TGTGCCACAGGGACAGACTATAATCAGCCCCAGCATTTT. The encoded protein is CATGTDYNQPQHF.

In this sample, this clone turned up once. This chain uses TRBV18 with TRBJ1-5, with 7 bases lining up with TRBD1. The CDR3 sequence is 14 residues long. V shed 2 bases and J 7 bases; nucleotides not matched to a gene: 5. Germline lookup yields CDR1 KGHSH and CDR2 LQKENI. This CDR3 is CASSPEGARQPQHF. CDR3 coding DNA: TGTGCCAGCTCACCAGAGGGGGCACGGCAGCCCCAGCATTTT. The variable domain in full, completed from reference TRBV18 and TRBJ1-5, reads NAGVMQNPRHLVRRRGQEARLRCSPMKGHSHVYWYRQLPEEGLKFMVYLQKENIIDESGMPKERFSAEFPKEGPSILRIQQVVRGDSAAYFCASSPEGARQPQHFGDGTRLSIL.